Described below is a single T cell receptor beta chain sequence and its context. Its matching antigen is unknown. The sample belongs to a study of cytomegalovirus exposure and HLA in healthy donors. Study-wide results and limits: Cytomegalovirus-associated status was assigned to around 160 TCR beta chains. Specificity of a few CMV-associated chains for CMV antigens was verified in vitro.

Separate from the approximately 670-subject first cohort, the approximately 120-subject validation cohort was the one that the donors belonged to. Using immunoSEQ multiplex PCR, the repertoire was profiled, and TCRdb retains in-frame clones only, with some absent. This sample has a few hundred thousand clones, with 80% to 85% found just once. The specimen was PBMCs. This sequence originates from a woman in her twenties or thirties in good health and CMV-seropositive.

CDR3 loop: CARPKGEAFF. The CDR3, as DNA: TGTGCCAGGCCCAAGGGGGAAGCTTTCTTT. The J gene is TRBJ1-1, the V gene TRBV5-3, with D maybe TRBD1 (5 bases). TRBV5-3 is reported as an ORF; its role is uncertain. There are 10 residues in the CDR3. Trimming took 8 bases from V and 8 from J, leaving 10 bases between them.